The T cell receptor (beta chain) under discussion was sequenced for a study of blood T cell repertoires in COVID-19. This CDR3 has 12 amino acids. Trimming removed 7 bases at V and 7 bases at J, with 13 bases between. Assay used: immunoSEQ multiplex PCR; TCRdb lists only in-frame clones, some missing. This sample has about 100,000 clones; just under 80% occur once, and the top ten carry 31%. The TCR was taken from a man between 70 and 80 years old with active or convalescent COVID-19. The genes are TRBV12-3 or TRBV12-4 and TRBJ1-2; TRBD1 is a possible D gene (5 bases). The source material was peripheral blood. In DNA, the CDR3 is TGTGCCAGCACCCTGGGGGGGGGTGGCTACACCTTC. This translates into CASTLGGGGYTF.